This T cell receptor (beta chain) derives from a study of siplizumab effects on memory and regulatory T cells. Study findings and constraints: Controls had about 29% Treg-derived mappable alloreactive CD4+ clones on average, versus roughly 70% with siplizumab. A major contribution to the alloresponse seemed to be made by naive T cells, which seemed more diverse than memory cells. Siplizumab caused a significant drop in alloreactive sequences traceable to unstimulated CD4+ memory cells.

CDR1 and CDR2 from the germline V gene are SGHRS and YFSETQ. The CDR3 totals 16 residues. V dropped 0 bases and J dropped 0 bases, with 12 bases sitting between them. As for this clone: Its target is not known.

The assay covered 100,000 or so TCR templates per sample. Repertoires were generated with immunoSEQ multiplex PCR, while TCRdb's copy carries only in-frame clones and drops some. The profile covers over 85,000 clones, with roughly 94% appearing a single time and over 0.25% taken by the ten largest. The V gene is TRBV5-1, the J gene TRBJ1-1; D unresolved. Sequenced material: non-Treg CD4+ T cells sorted from blood. This TCR was sampled from a human donor in good health. The CDR3 DNA reads TGCGCCAGCAGCTTGGGCGGTGCCCCCATGAACACTGAAGCTTTCTTT. This translates into CASSLGGAPMNTEAFF.